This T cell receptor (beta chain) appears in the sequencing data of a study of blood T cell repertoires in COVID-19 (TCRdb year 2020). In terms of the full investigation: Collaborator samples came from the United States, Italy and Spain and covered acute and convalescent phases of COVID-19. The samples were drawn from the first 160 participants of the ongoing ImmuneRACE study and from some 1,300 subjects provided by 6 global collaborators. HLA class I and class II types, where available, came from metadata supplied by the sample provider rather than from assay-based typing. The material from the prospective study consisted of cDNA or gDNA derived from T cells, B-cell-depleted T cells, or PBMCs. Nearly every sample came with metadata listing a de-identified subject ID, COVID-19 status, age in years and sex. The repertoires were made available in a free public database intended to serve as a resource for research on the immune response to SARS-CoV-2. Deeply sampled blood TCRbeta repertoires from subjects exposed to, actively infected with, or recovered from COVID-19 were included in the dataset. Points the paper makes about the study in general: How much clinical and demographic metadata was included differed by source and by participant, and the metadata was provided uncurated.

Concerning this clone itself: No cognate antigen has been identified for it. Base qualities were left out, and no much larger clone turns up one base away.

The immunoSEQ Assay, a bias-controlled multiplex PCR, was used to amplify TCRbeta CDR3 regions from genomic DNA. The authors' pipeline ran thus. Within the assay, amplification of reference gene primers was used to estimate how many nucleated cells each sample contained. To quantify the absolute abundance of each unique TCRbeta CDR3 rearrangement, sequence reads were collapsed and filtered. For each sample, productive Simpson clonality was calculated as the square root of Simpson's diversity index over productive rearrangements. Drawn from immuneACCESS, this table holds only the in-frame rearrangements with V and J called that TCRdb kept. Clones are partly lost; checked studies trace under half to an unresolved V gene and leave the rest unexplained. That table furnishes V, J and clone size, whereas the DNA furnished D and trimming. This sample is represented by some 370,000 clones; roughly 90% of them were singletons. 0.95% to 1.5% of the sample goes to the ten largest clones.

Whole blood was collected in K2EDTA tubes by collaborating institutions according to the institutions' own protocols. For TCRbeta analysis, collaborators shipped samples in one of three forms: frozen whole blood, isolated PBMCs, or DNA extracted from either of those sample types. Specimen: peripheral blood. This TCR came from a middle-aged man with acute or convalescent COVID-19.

The sequenced DNA is TGTGCCAGCAGGGCCATTAGGTCTAGCCAGCCCCAGCATTTT. This gives the protein CASRAIRSSQPQHF. Recombination connected TRBV6-5 to TRBJ1-5; no D segment can be confidently identified. From the cysteine through the phenylalanine, the CDR3 covers 14 amino acids. Of all the DNA, just the CDR3 is kept, 42 bases in frame from base 1. V loses 6 bases, J loses 7 bases, and the germline ends lie 16 bases apart. CDR1 and CDR2 (MNHEY, SVGAGI) derive from the germline V gene.